This TCR beta chain was sequenced for a study of shared T cell receptors in the human thymus. Only one count was recorded for this clone. The method was immunoSEQ multiplex PCR; TCRdb's version includes in-frame clones alone and lacks a portion of them. The data show around 730,000 clones, with 70% to 90% seen just once and 0.0095% to 0.011% held by the top ten. V was pared by 1 base and J by 2 bases, with 17 bases between. Germline lookup yields CDR1 SQVTM and CDR2 ANQGSEA. The CDR3 consists of 16 residues. These data also formed part of another study, on human thymus T cells.

This chain joins TRBV29-1 and TRBJ1-1; D ambiguous. The clonotype was recovered from a girl in the first two years of life with a congenital heart defect. Sequencing input: thymocytes. As DNA, the CDR3 is TGCAGCGTTGAAGGACCTTTGGGCCTTGTTAACACTGAAGCTTTCTTT. It codes for CSVEGPLGLVNTEAFF.